This T cell receptor beta chain is from a study of T cell repertoires in cytomegalovirus infection (dated by TCRdb to about 2019). About the study as a whole: Peptide stimulations targeted recently identified HLA-C-restricted CMV epitopes, whose presentation resists viral immunomodulation, together with well-studied HLA-B-restricted epitopes. Donor HLA type was relevant to the analysis, as public TCR beta signatures indicated carriage of CMV infection together with the matching HLA type. Study-wide findings and limitations: In both this cohort and an independent cohort of over 350 donors, the cumulative frequency of public TCR beta family members distinguished carriers of CMV infection plus the relevant HLA type. The ex vivo response was dominated by HLA-C-restricted CMV-specific TCR beta clonotypes, which also provided the single most frequent clonotype in two of eight donors.

Reads for this sample came from an Illumina HiSeq 1500. TCRdb reanalyzed the raw reads on its own, using fastp at Q25 for trimming and MiXCR for clone calling, and kept in-frame beta chains. Rows are unified per CDR3 protein, each entry keeping the most common DNA and genes. The sample yields some 350,000 distinct CDR3 sequences; just under 30% were counted once. The ten most abundant clones make up 15% to 20% of the sample. Taken with the paper, the label for treatment or condition translates to: in vitro stimulation with specific CMV peptide epitopes to enrich CMV-specific T cells. Details on this clonotype: The target of this receptor is not known. No much larger clonotype is one base removed from it; base qualities were not supplied.

The sample here was cultured PBMCs, taken from culture after CMV antigen stimulation. The clonotype comes from a human donor in good health (CMV status not recorded). Some clones in this sample may be carry-over from other donors' samples.

The sequence in DNA is TGTGCCAGCAGCCTGCGGGACTCGTGCAATCAGCCCCAGCATTTT. This encodes CASSLRDSCNQPQHF. The chain is made from TRBV11-1 and TRBJ1-5, with TRBD1 perhaps the D gene, on 5 matching bases. Reading from cysteine to phenylalanine, the CDR3 counts 15 amino acids. Left in the record is the CDR3 DNA by itself, 45 bases read in frame from the first base. V loses 5 bases of germline sequence and J loses 2 bases, and the interval between the two ends is 13 bases. Reading the germline V gene (reference sequence) gives CDR1 SGHAT and CDR2 FQDESV.